Listed below are T cell receptor beta chains from one sample, sequenced in a study of T cells in Graves' hyperthyroidism and ophthalmopathy. TCRdb re-analysed the multiplex PCR reads in MiXCR, keeping a single row per CDR3 protein. This table has about 600,000 distinct CDR3 sequences, approximately 16% appearing once. Sequencing used blood. These receptors were taken from a woman in her forties with Graves' ophthalmopathy. The CDR3 runs from the conserved cysteine through the conserved F or W. D genes are given only for firm matches. Some rows have no size entry. The others give once, few or many, or a class for an expanded clone.

TRBV6-1	TRBD1	TRBJ1-1	.	CASSRRDRNTEAFF	TGTGCCAGCAGCCGCCGGGACAGAAACACTGAAGCTTTCTTT
TRBV27	.	TRBJ2-1	many	CASSFGGRLNEQFF	TGTGCCAGCAGTTTTGGTGGCAGACTCAATGAGCAGTTCTTC
TRBV11-2	TRBD2	TRBJ2-2	many	CASSLPSGRSGELFF	TGTGCCAGCAGCTTACCTAGCGGGAGGTCCGGGGAGCTGTTTTTT
TRBV6-4	TRBD2	TRBJ2-7	many	CASMTAGDVKNSYEQYF	TGTGCCAGCATGACAGCGGGAGATGTGAAGAACTCCTACGAGCAGTACTTC
TRBV7-6	.	TRBJ2-2	.	CASSLGTSGSTGELFF	TGTGCCAGCAGCTTAGGTACTAGTGGAAGTACCGGGGAGCTGTTTTTT
TRBV6-5	.	TRBJ1-1	.	CASSYSWGTEAFF	TGTGCCAGCAGTTACTCCTGGGGCACTGAAGCTTTCTTT
TRBV3-1	.	TRBJ2-5	many	CASSHGRQVGQYF	TGTGCCAGCAGCCACGGCCGCCAGGTGGGCCAGTACTTC
TRBV5-1	.	TRBJ2-6	.	CASSLGPGTGANVLTF	TGCGCCAGCAGCTTGGGTCCGGGAACTGGGGCCAACGTCCTGACTTTC
TRBV10-2	.	TRBJ1-1	.	CASSETPAVAEAFF	TGCGCCAGCAGTGAGACACCCGCCGTCGCTGAAGCTTTCTTT
TRBV6-1	.	TRBJ1-3	few	CATLGPGNTIYF	TGTGCCACGTTGGGACCTGGAAACACCATATATTTT
TRBV2	TRBD1	TRBJ2-5	many	CASSGQGAGETQYF	TGTGCCAGCAGTGGACAGGGGGCCGGTGAGACCCAGTACTTC
TRBV7-2	.	TRBJ2-1	.	CASSPVVRTGTGVGNEQFF	TGTGCCAGCAGCCCCGTGGTCAGAACAGGAACTGGGGTGGGCAATGAGCAGTTCTTC
TRBV29-1	.	TRBJ2-5	few	CSVARTDGKETQYF	TGCAGCGTTGCTAGGACTGATGGTAAAGAGACCCAGTACTTC
TRBV7-3	TRBD2	TRBJ2-6	few	CASSLAGTSTGANVLTF	TGTGCCAGCAGCTTGGCCGGGACTAGCACTGGGGCCAACGTCCTGACTTTC
TRBV2	TRBD1	TRBJ2-7	many	CASSEAGQVYEQYF	TGTGCCAGCAGTGAAGCTGGACAGGTCTACGAGCAGTACTTC
TRBV6-1	.	TRBJ2-7	.	CASSPHRTFYEQYF	TGTGCCAGCAGTCCTCATAGGACTTTCTACGAGCAGTACTTC
TRBV28	TRBD2	TRBJ2-3	.	CASSPAGTSGGTRESDTQYF	TGTGCCAGCAGTCCGGCCGGGACTAGCGGGGGGACTCGGGAGTCAGATACGCAGTATTTT
TRBV20-1	.	TRBJ2-5	many	CSAPTGGFQETQYF	TGCAGTGCCCCCACTGGGGGATTCCAAGAGACCCAGTACTTC
TRBV30	.	TRBJ2-3	few	CAWKGGTSTDTQYF	TGTGCCTGGAAGGGGGGGACTAGCACAGATACGCAGTATTTT
TRBV24-1	.	TRBJ2-3	.	CATSDLQGDTDTQYF	TGTGCCACCAGTGATTTGCAAGGCGACACAGATACGCAGTATTTT
TRBV18	.	TRBJ2-3	many	CASSPRNSLGADTQYF	TGTGCCAGCTCACCGAGGAACTCTCTAGGGGCAGATACGCAGTATTTT
TRBV30	.	TRBJ1-3	.	CAWSVRLGSFGNTIYF	TGTGCCTGGAGTGTACGTTTAGGGTCTTTTGGAAACACCATATATTTT
TRBV5-6	.	TRBJ2-1	many	CASSLFGRADEQFF	TGTGCCAGCAGCTTGTTCGGCAGGGCAGATGAGCAGTTCTTC
TRBV6-1	TRBD1	TRBJ1-5	.	CASISGTGRRQPQHF	TGTGCCAGCATCTCGGGGACAGGGCGGCGGCAGCCCCAGCATTTT
TRBV30	.	TRBJ2-5	.	CAWSVSGFQETQYF	TGTGCCTGGAGTGTAAGCGGTTTCCAAGAGACCCAGTACTTC
TRBV2	.	TRBJ2-5	many	CASSLIQETQYF	TGTGCCAGCAGCCTAATTCAAGAGACCCAGTACTTC
TRBV12-3/TRBV12-4	TRBD1	TRBJ1-2	.	CASNPDRGLGYTF	TGTGCCAGCAACCCCGACAGGGGGCTTGGCTACACCTTC
TRBV5-1	.	TRBJ1-2	.	CASSLGEGGNYGYTF	TGCGCCAGCAGCTTGGGGGAGGGGGGAAACTATGGCTACACCTTC
TRBV13	.	TRBJ2-2	few	CASSLSESFPNTGELFF	TGTGCCAGCAGCTTATCCGAATCATTCCCGAACACCGGGGAGCTGTTTTTT
TRBV6-1	.	TRBJ1-3	.	CASGNQWDSGNTIYF	TGTGCCAGCGGCAATCAGTGGGACTCTGGAAACACCATATATTTT
TRBV20-1	TRBD2	TRBJ2-1	many	CSVASGTGHEQFF	TGCAGTGTCGCGAGCGGGACGGGCCATGAGCAGTTCTTC
TRBV4-1	.	TRBJ2-1	.	CASSQEGSGGSYNEQFF	TGCGCCAGCAGCCAAGAGGGTAGCGGCGGGTCTTACAATGAGCAGTTCTTC